Presented here are 20 T cell receptor beta chains from one specimen sequenced in a study of T cells after yellow fever vaccination (dated by TCRdb to the late 2010s). Receptor libraries were prepared by 5' RACE. TCRdb records Illumina HiSeq 2500 as the sequencer. TCRdb redid the processing of the public reads, applying fastp at Q25 and MiXCR, and retained in-frame beta chains. A single entry per CDR3 protein holds the most common genes and DNA from its merged rows. The sample data list around 250,000 distinct CDR3 sequences, and around 7% of these were observed just once. The top ten hold roughly 0.86% of the sample. Reading the label with the study, this specimen's treatment or condition is: live attenuated yellow fever vaccine strain. The sequenced sample was CD4+ T cells sorted from PBMCs, obtained 15 days after the yellow fever booster vaccination. Receptors originate from a man aged 30 to 45 who received the YFV17D yellow fever vaccine.

The gene calls are TRBV20-1 and TRBJ2-5; either TRBD1 or TRBD2 may fit D (5 bases each). V lost 2 bases, J lost 5 bases, and 9 bases lay in between. Germline CDR1 is DFQATT and CDR2 is SNEGSKA (reference sequence). There are 12 residues in the CDR3. CDR3 in amino acids: CSARPGTETQYF. CDR3 nucleotides: TGCAGTGCTAGACCCGGGACGGAGACCCAGTACTTC.

In this sample, this clonotype turned up many times. The rearrangement joins TRBV4-3 to TRBJ1-1; D gene unclear. V dropped 0 bases and J dropped 0 bases, with 11 bases sitting between them. The germline CDR1 and CDR2 sequences are LGHNA and YSLEER. The CDR3 runs 16 residues. Written as DNA, the CDR3 is TGCGCCAGCAGCCAAGATTCAGGCTCGTTGAACACTGAAGCTTTCTTT. It is translated as CASSQDSGSLNTEAFF.

This clonotype was counted at least ten times. The rearrangement uses TRBV20-1 and TRBJ2-5; D call uncertain. There are 16 residues in the CDR3. The V end was cut by 0 bases, the J end by 1 base, with 15 bases between. The germline CDR1 and CDR2 sequences are DFQATT and SNEGSKA (reference sequence). The CDR3 loop is CSARDIRSPLQETQYF. The CDR3 coding sequence is TGCAGTGCTAGAGATATTAGATCTCCTCTCCAAGAGACCCAGTACTTC.

The rearrangement links TRBV4-2 to TRBJ2-3; D may be TRBD1 or TRBD2 (5 bases each). In germline, CDR1 is LGHNA, CDR2 YNFKEQ. The CDR3 has 15 amino acids. Trimming cost V 5 bases and J 3 bases, with 15 bases left between them. The CDR3 DNA reads as TGTGCCAGCAGCAGAGGGGTAGGAGCTACAGATACGCAGTATTTT. This encodes CASSRGVGATDTQYF.

J is TRBJ2-2 and V is TRBV9; 10 bases are a match to TRBD2. The germline gives CDR1 SGDLS, CDR2 YYNGEE. The CDR3 covers 16 residues. The V segment lost 3 bases and the J segment 7 bases; nucleotides outside the gene matches: 9. CDR3 protein: CASSERSSGRDGELFF. DNA for the CDR3: TGTGCCAGCAGCGAGCGGTCCAGCGGGAGGGACGGGGAGCTGTTTTTT.

This clonotype showed up just a few times. This rearrangement joins TRBV6-5 to TRBJ1-5; D is perhaps TRBD1 (5 bases). Germline V gene lookup returns CDR1 MNHEY and CDR2 SVGAGI. V shed 2 bases and J shed 6 bases, with 11 bases lying between them. This CDR3 has 14 residues. The CDR3 loop is CASSYGGSGQPQHF. The CDR3 bases are TGTGCCAGCAGTTACGGGGGATCGGGTCAGCCCCAGCATTTT.

This clonotype has a handful of counts. The chain joins TRBV6-2 or TRBV6-3 to TRBJ2-2; TRBD2 agrees at 10 bases. The CDR3 contains 14 residues. Germline V gene data show CDR1 as MNHEY and CDR2 as SVGEGT. The trim removed 9 bases at V and 4 bases at J, leaving 5 bases unmatched. CDR3 loop: CASRPSGGTGELFF. In DNA form, the CDR3 reads TGTGCCAGTCGGCCTAGCGGGGGCACCGGGGAGCTGTTTTTT.

Comments on this clonotype: With a much larger clone just one base away, this may be a read error. The chain is built from TRBV12-3 or TRBV12-4 and TRBJ2-3; 8 nucleotides line up with TRBD1. The length of the CDR3 is 13 residues. Trimming removed 8 bases from V and 3 bases from J; junction bases left unmatched: 4. The DNA of the CDR3 is TGTGCCAGCGCACAGGGGGAGACAGATACGCAGTATTTT. Protein: CASAQGETDTQYF.

This clonotype occurred a few times. The chain employs TRBV19 and TRBJ2-4, with D tentatively TRBD2 (5 bases). Germline V gene lookup returns CDR1 LNHDA and CDR2 SQIVND (reference sequence). The CDR3 has 16 residues. V was cut by 5 bases and J by 0 bases, with 14 bases left in between. The CDR3: CASSVLATIAKNIQYF. The CDR3 DNA follows: TGTGCCAGTAGTGTTCTAGCTACTATAGCCAAAAACATTCAGTACTTC.

J is TRBJ2-1 and V is TRBV10-2; tentatively, D is TRBD1 (5 bases). V was trimmed by 6 bases and J by 0 bases, leaving 12 bases between them. The CDR3 consists of 15 residues. The germline gives CDR1 WSHSY, CDR2 SAAADI. The CDR3 sequence: CASRGELISYNEQFF. The CDR3 region has the DNA TGCGCCAGCAGAGGGGAACTAATCTCCTACAATGAGCAGTTCTTC.

The table lists this clonotype with a few counts. This sequence joins TRBV5-1 and TRBJ2-1; 15 bases map to TRBD2. Germline loops: CDR1 SGHRS, CDR2 YFSETQ. The ends lost 3 bases at V and 10 bases at J; junction bases unmatched: 8. This CDR3 has 16 amino acids. In DNA, the CDR3 is TGCGCCAGCAGCTCCAGGACTAGCGGGGGGGGTGGCGAGCAGTTCTTC. Translated, it gives CASSSRTSGGGGEQFF.

On this clonotype: The junction and the germline gene differ at one end; a read error may be behind it. CDR3 nucleotides: TGCTGTGCTACCGGTGCAGGAGTGGCCCAAGAGACCCAGTACTTC. Translation gives CCATGAGVAQETQYF. This sequence joins TRBV20-1 and TRBJ2-5; D unresolved. Germline CDR1 and CDR2: DFQATT and SNEGSKA (reference sequence). This CDR3 contains 15 residues.

The chain combines TRBV28 with TRBJ1-2; D is uncertain. Germline values: CDR1 MDHEN, CDR2 SYDVKM. The V end was cut by 10 bases, the J end by 4 bases, with 10 bases between. The CDR3 loop spans 11 amino acids. CDR3 DNA sequence: TGTGCCACCAAACTAGGCTATGGCTACACCTTC. This gives the protein CATKLGYGYTF.

This clonotype was seen a handful of times. The V and J genes are TRBV19 and TRBJ2-1; 8 bases fit TRBD2. Germline CDR1 and CDR2: LNHDA and SQIVND (reference sequence). Trimming cost V 9 bases and J 0 bases; bases outside gene matches: 13. This CDR3 region has 17 residues. This CDR3 reads CASRGGRDSHSYNEQFF. Written as DNA, the CDR3 is TGTGCCAGCCGGGGGGGGAGGGACTCACACTCCTACAATGAGCAGTTCTTC.

In this sample, this clonotype turned up a few times. The chain joins TRBV20-1 to TRBJ2-5; D might be TRBD1 (5 bases). This CDR3 region has 16 residues. Trimming removed 4 bases from V and 0 bases from J, with 18 bases in between. Germline CDR1 DFQATT, CDR2 SNEGSKA (reference sequence). CDR3 DNA: TGCAGTGCTAAGCCTCGACAGCGCCGTTACCAAGAGACCCAGTACTTC. It specifies CSAKPRQRRYQETQYF.

This clonotype showed up just a few times. V and J are TRBV20-1 and TRBJ2-3; D may be TRBD2 (6 bases). CDR1 is DFQATT and CDR2 is SNEGSKA in the germline V gene (reference sequence). V was clipped by 3 bases and J by 1 base, with 8 bases between them. The CDR3 length is 13 residues. The CDR3 DNA sequence: TGCAGTGCTAGCCCTAGCGGCACAGATACGCAGTATTTT. Protein sequence: CSASPSGTDTQYF.

The V call is TRBV4-3, the J call TRBJ2-7; maybe TRBD1 (5 bases). Germline V gene data show CDR1 as LGHNA and CDR2 as YSLEER. Trimming stripped 1 base from V and 0 bases from J, with 16 bases between. This CDR3 is built from 17 residues. The CDR3 bases are TGCGCCAGCAGCCAAGTTAGGGGAATTAAAAGCTCCTACGAGCAGTACTTC. Translation gives CASSQVRGIKSSYEQYF.

This clonotype occurred a few times. The gene calls are TRBV11-2 and TRBJ1-1, with 8 bases lining up with TRBD1. CDR3 length equals 13 residues. Trimming cost V 5 bases and J 5 bases; bases outside gene matches: 4. Germline V gene data show CDR1 as SGHAT and CDR2 as FQNNGV. The CDR3 loop is CASSKNRGTEAFF. CDR3 DNA sequence: TGTGCCAGCAGCAAAAACAGGGGGACTGAAGCTTTCTTT.

This clonotype was counted between two and nine times. The chain has TRBV29-1 and TRBJ2-5; 10 bases align to TRBD2. Germline loops: CDR1 SQVTM, CDR2 ANQGSEA. J was trimmed by 5 bases and V by 6 bases; bases with no gene match: 6. CDR3 length: 13 residues. DNA of the CDR3: TGCAGCGTCTATAGCGGGAGGACTGAGACCCAGTACTTC. The encoded protein is CSVYSGRTETQYF.

V gene TRBV20-1 combines with J gene TRBJ2-3; the D gene is possibly TRBD2 (6 bases). The CDR3 is 14 residues long. Germline assignment: CDR1 DFQATT and CDR2 SNEGSKA (reference sequence). CDR3 sequence: CTAPKAGSTDTQYF. The CDR3 DNA sequence: TGCACAGCGCCTAAAGCGGGCAGCACAGATACGCAGTATTTT.